The 26 T cell receptor beta chains listed next were all sequenced from one sample in a study of T cells in Graves' hyperthyroidism and ophthalmopathy. Amplification of TCR beta CDR3 regions was performed using RNA transcripts as template. HTBI primers were employed in a first-round RT-PCR of the TCR CDR3. TCRdb passed the multiplex PCR reads through MiXCR, listing each CDR3 protein once. The sample contains more than 450,000 distinct CDR3 sequences, about 15% of which appear only once. The sequenced material came from blood. The source of these receptors is a woman in her thirties or forties with Graves' hyperthyroidism.

In its sample, this clonotype was seen many times. The CDR3 loop reads CASSPTGTNYGYTF. The DNA for the CDR3 is TGTGCCAGCAGTCCCACCGGGACAAACTATGGCTACACCTTC. The V and J genes are TRBV28 and TRBJ1-2; a possible D gene is TRBD1 (6 bases). Trimming pared 5 bases from V and 2 bases from J, leaving 12 bases between. CDR1 MDHEN and CDR2 SYDVKM come from the germline V gene. This CDR3 contains 14 residues.

This clonotype was found many times. In DNA form, the CDR3 reads TGCAGTGCTAGAGACGGGACGGCCATGAACACTGAAGCTTTCTTT. It yields the protein CSARDGTAMNTEAFF. V usage is TRBV20-1 and J usage is TRBJ1-1, with a possible D match to TRBD1 (5 bases). The CDR3 extends over 15 amino acids. With 0 bases removed from V and 0 bases from J, the gap between germline ends came to 11 bases. Germline loops: CDR1 DFQATT, CDR2 SNEGSKA (reference sequence).

This clonotype was counted many times. The gene calls are TRBV7-9 and TRBJ2-5; D unclear. V lost 1 base and J lost 2, with 11 bases in between. The CDR3 has 15 residues. Germline V CDR1 and CDR2: SEHNR, FQNEAQ (reference sequence). CDR3 loop: CASSLVGTRQETQYF. Here the CDR3 DNA reads TGTGCCAGCAGCTTAGTAGGCACCAGGCAAGAGACCCAGTACTTC.

This clonotype was seen ten or more times. The rearrangement joins TRBV6-1 to TRBJ1-3; D is uncertain. The CDR3 runs 13 residues. Trimming pared 11 bases from V and 8 bases from J, leaving 19 bases between. Germline V gene sequence: CDR1 MNHNS, CDR2 SASEGT. The CDR3 DNA sequence: TGTGCCGGGCTCACCCAACGGGGTGACACCATATATTTT. Residues: CAGLTQRGDTIYF.

In its sample, this clonotype was seen a few times. This sequence joins TRBV24-1 and TRBJ2-6, with TRBD1 identical over 7 bases. V was pared by 1 base and J by 0 bases, with 5 bases of the junction left unmatched. The CDR3 consists of 18 residues. Germline lookup yields CDR1 KGHDR and CDR2 SFDVKD. For the CDR3, the DNA is TGTGCCACCAGTGATTTAAGGGACAGCCACTCTGGGGCCAACGTCCTGACTTTC. It is translated as CATSDLRDSHSGANVLTF.

This clonotype was picked up many times. V usage is TRBV6-6 and J usage is TRBJ2-6, with a tentative D call TRBD1 (6 bases). Germline assignment: CDR1 MNHNY and CDR2 SVGAGI (reference sequence). The CDR3 is 18 amino acids. The V end was cut by 1 base, the J end by 0 bases, with 13 bases between. This chain's CDR3 is CASSYFGQPISGANVLTF. The CDR3 nucleotides are TGTGCCAGCAGTTACTTCGGACAGCCCATCTCTGGGGCCAACGTCCTGACTTTC.

Ten or more counts support this clonotype. This rearrangement joins TRBV20-1 to TRBJ2-1; TRBD1 matches 10 bases. After removal of 6 bases from V and 0 bases from J, the junction contained 8 bases not matched to a gene. CDR1 and CDR2 (germline): DFQATT, SNEGSKA (reference sequence). This CDR3 has 16 amino acids. As DNA, the CDR3 is TGCAGTGCATTGGGGACAGGGGTCAGCTCCTACAATGAGCAGTTCTTC. It yields the protein CSALGTGVSSYNEQFF.

The table lists this clonotype with a few counts. The rearrangement joins TRBV5-1 to TRBJ1-3; a possible D gene is TRBD1 (5 bases). V gave up 4 bases and J gave up 0 bases, with 14 bases separating them. From germline, CDR1 is SGHRS and CDR2 YFSETQ. The CDR3 has 16 residues. CDR3 residues: CASSPGRDYSGNTIYF. CDR3 in DNA: TGCGCCAGCAGCCCGGGACGGGACTACTCTGGAAACACCATATATTTT. The full variable domain, with the rest looked up from reference TRBV5-1 and TRBJ1-3, is KAGVTQTPRYLIKTRGQQVTLSCSPISGHRSVSWYQQTPGQGLQFLFEYFSETQRNKGNFPGRFSGRQFSNSRSEMNVSTLELGDSALYLCASSPGRDYSGNTIYFGEGSWLTVV.

This clonotype was seen ten or more times. The chain is built from TRBV20-1 and TRBJ2-7, with 12 bases matching TRBD2. The V gene end was trimmed by 1 base and the J gene end by 6 bases; junction bases not matched to a gene: 4. This CDR3 is 14 amino acids long. Germline V gene data show CDR1 as DFQATT and CDR2 as SNEGSKA (reference sequence). The CDR3 loop is CSARGTSGTREQYF. In DNA form, the CDR3 reads TGCAGTGCTAGAGGGACTAGCGGGACTCGCGAGCAGTACTTC.

The table lists this clonotype with many counts. The CDR3 protein is CSAPLDRGRTQPQHF. Here the CDR3 DNA reads TGCAGTGCTCCACTCGACAGGGGCAGGACTCAGCCCCAGCATTTT. This sequence joins TRBV20-1 and TRBJ1-5; 8 bases are shared with TRBD1. V shed 5 bases and J 6 bases; nucleotides not matched to a gene: 12. The CDR3 is made up of 15 amino acids. Germline V gives CDR1 DFQATT, CDR2 SNEGSKA (reference sequence).

This clonotype has a count of ten or more. The V gene is TRBV5-1, the J gene TRBJ1-4, with TRBD1 as a possible D gene (5 bases). Per the germline V gene, CDR1 is SGHRS and CDR2 is YFSETQ. This CDR3 is built from 14 residues. V lost 7 bases, J lost 7 bases, and 17 bases lay in between. CDR3 residues: CASGSGQGSEKLFF. CDR3 coding DNA: TGCGCCAGCGGTTCCGGGCAGGGAAGTGAAAAACTGTTTTTT.

This clonotype has just a few counts. The chain links TRBV9 to TRBJ2-5; D call uncertain. Germline-derived CDR1 and CDR2 are SGDLS and YYNGEE. V lost 1 base to trimming and J lost 2 bases, with 9 bases between them. The CDR3 sequence is 14 residues long. CDR3 coding DNA: TGTGCCAGCAGCGTATCCCATGTACAAGAGACCCAGTACTTC. Residues: CASSVSHVQETQYF.

In this sample, this clonotype turned up many times. The V gene is TRBV28, the J gene TRBJ2-1; D is possibly TRBD2 (5 bases). V gave up 5 bases and J gave up 0 bases, with 17 bases separating them. CDR3 length equals 17 residues. The germline V gene encodes CDR1 MDHEN and CDR2 SYDVKM. CDR3 bases: TGTGCCAGCAGTCCACTCCGGACTGTCAGCTCCTACAATGAGCAGTTCTTC. Amino acid sequence: CASSPLRTVSSYNEQFF.

This clonotype was seen more than once but under ten times. The V gene is TRBV7-9, the J gene TRBJ2-6; D uncertain. Trimming removed 2 bases from V and 1 base from J, with 12 bases in between. The CDR3 contains 17 residues. The V gene's germline CDR1 is SEHNR and CDR2 FQNEAQ (reference sequence). DNA of the CDR3: TGTGCCAGCAGCTTAACCCTGGGATTATCTGGGGCCAACGTCCTGACTTTC. Its translation: CASSLTLGLSGANVLTF.

This clonotype was recorded many times. CDR3: CASRPRLATTGELFF. The CDR3 coding sequence is TGTGCCAGCAGACCGCGCCTAGCGACCACCGGGGAGCTGTTTTTT. V gene TRBV7-2 combines with J gene TRBJ2-2; D is possibly TRBD2 (6 bases). Germline-derived CDR1 and CDR2 are SGHTA and FQGNSA. Trimming stripped 6 bases from V and 4 bases from J, with 15 bases between. The CDR3 has 15 residues.

This clonotype has just a few counts. The V call is TRBV15, the J call TRBJ1-3; no reliable D call. The CDR3 is 15 residues long. The germline CDR1 and CDR2 sequences are LNHNV and YYDKDF (reference sequence). The V and J ends lost 1 base and 1 base respectively, with 8 bases between them. The CDR3 DNA reads TGTGCCACCAGCAGAGTTTTCGGATCTGGAAACACCATATATTTT. It yields the protein CATSRVFGSGNTIYF.

This clonotype was found a few times. This chain joins TRBV6-1 and TRBJ2-7; 9 nucleotides line up with TRBD1. V gave up 11 bases and J gave up 7 bases; unmatched junction bases: 12. CDR1 is MNHNS and CDR2 is SASEGT in the germline V gene. The CDR3 extends over 13 amino acids. The CDR3 nucleotides are TGTGCCGGCTCCGGGACAGGGACGGGGGAGCAGTACTTC. Residues: CAGSGTGTGEQYF.

This clonotype was observed a handful of times. A much bigger clone sits one base away, suggesting this may be a read error. The chain combines TRBV5-1 with TRBJ2-7; D is perhaps TRBD2 (5 bases). CDR3 size: 15 residues. V shed 4 bases and J shed 1 base, with 15 bases lying between them. Germline CDR1 reads SGHRS; CDR2 reads YFSETQ. CDR3 sequence (DNA): TGCGCCAGCAGCCCGGCGAGGACTCTGTCCTACGAGCAGTACTTC. Translating gives CASSPARTLSYEQYF.

This clonotype was seen more than once but under ten times. The rearrangement joins TRBV6-1 to TRBJ2-7; either TRBD1 or TRBD2 may fit D (5 bases each). The length of the CDR3 is 14 residues. Germline CDR1 reads MNHNS; CDR2 reads SASEGT. Trimming removed 6 bases at V and 2 bases at J, with 14 bases between. CDR3 region: CASSLGDAAYEQYF. CDR3 coding DNA: TGTGCCAGCAGCCTCGGGGACGCCGCCTACGAGCAGTACTTC.

This clonotype has only a few counts. The chain links TRBV14 to TRBJ2-1; the match to TRBD2 covers 10 bases. Looked up from germline, CDR1 is SGHDN and CDR2 is FVKESK. The CDR3 length is 17 residues. Trimming took 2 bases from V and 7 from J; bases not matched to a gene: 11. The CDR3 DNA sequence: TGTGCCAGCAGCCAACCAGGTGGTAGCGGGAGGTCGAATGAGCAGTTCTTC. This sequence encodes CASSQPGGSGRSNEQFF. Looking up the rest from reference TRBV14 and TRBJ2-1 gives the full variable domain: EAGVTQFPSHSVIEKGQTVTLRCDPISGHDNLYWYRRVMGKEIKFLLHFVKESKQDESGMPNNRFLAERTGGTYSTLKVQPAELEDSGVYFCASSQPGGSGRSNEQFFGPGTRLTVL.

Ten or more counts support this clonotype. The chain uses TRBV20-1 and TRBJ2-7, with D perhaps TRBD2 (6 bases). Germline CDR1 is DFQATT and CDR2 is SNEGSKA (reference sequence). V lost 0 bases and J lost 5, with 20 bases in between. The CDR3 runs to 16 residues. In DNA form, the CDR3 reads TGCAGTGCTAGAGATAAAGCAGGGATAGCGGTCCACGAGCAGTACTTC. Amino acids: CSARDKAGIAVHEQYF.

At least ten counts were recorded for this clonotype. This sequence joins TRBV3-1 and TRBJ2-7; D call uncertain. Germline CDR1 and CDR2: LGHDT and YNNKEL (reference sequence). The CDR3 runs to 13 residues. V dropped 1 base and J dropped 5 bases, with 9 bases sitting between them. The CDR3, as DNA: TGTGCCAGCAGCCAAGTTCCTGGCGACGAGCAGTACTTC. As protein: CASSQVPGDEQYF.

This clonotype was counted many times. The V and J genes are TRBV3-1 and TRBJ2-5; D is unresolved. Germline CDR1 is LGHDT and CDR2 is YNNKEL (reference sequence). The CDR3 runs 14 residues. Trimming cost V 4 bases and J 5 bases, with 14 bases left between them. CDR3 sequence (DNA): TGTGCCAGCAGCCCCGGATCAGCTCAGGAGACCCAGTACTTC. Translating it yields CASSPGSAQETQYF.

This clonotype has ten or more counts. The chain recombines TRBV2 with TRBJ2-7; D gene ambiguous. Germline CDR1 is SNHLY and CDR2 is FYNNEI. Trimming removed 6 bases at V and 4 bases at J, with 13 bases between. This CDR3 region has 13 residues. The chain's CDR3 is CASSVPTDYEQYF. The CDR3 DNA follows: TGTGCCAGCAGCGTCCCGACCGATTACGAGCAGTACTTC.

In its sample, this clonotype was seen many times. CDR3 sequence reads: CSARVGAGGSGELFF. The CDR3 DNA reads as TGCAGTGCTAGGGTAGGAGCGGGAGGCAGCGGGGAGCTGTTTTTT. The rearrangement joins TRBV20-1 to TRBJ2-2; 9 bases map to TRBD2. Germline CDR1 and CDR2: DFQATT and SNEGSKA (reference sequence). This CDR3 is 15 amino acids long. The trim removed 3 bases at V and 7 bases at J, leaving 9 bases unmatched.

This clonotype was counted many times. The chain uses TRBV12-3 or TRBV12-4 and TRBJ2-1, with D possibly matching TRBD2 (5 bases). V gave up 7 bases and J gave up 2 bases, with 21 bases separating them. There are 17 residues in the CDR3. In nucleotides, the CDR3 is TGTGCCAGCAATCCCCCCGGTTGGACTGTACCCTACAATGAGCAGTTCTTC. Translated: CASNPPGWTVPYNEQFF.